This T cell receptor beta chain is from a study of CD8 T cells in ankylosing spondylitis. This clonotype was detected ten times or more. Trimming left V 0 bases short and J 0 bases short, with 9 bases between. Germline values: CDR1 SGDLS, CDR2 YYNGEE. The CDR3 has 15 amino acids. Via MiXCR, TCRdb re-called the 5' RACE reads, giving one row per CDR3 protein. Found here are 200,000 to 250,000 distinct CDR3 sequences, approximately 10% of them singletons; the top ten hold roughly 23%. This chain joins TRBV9 and TRBJ1-1; D is undetermined. Sample: blood, either unsorted or a sorted T cell fraction (not recorded which). This TCR was recovered from a male donor with ankylosing spondylitis or in good health (not recorded which). CDR3 sequence: CASSVDPGMNTEAFF. The CDR3 nucleotides read TGTGCCAGCAGCGTAGATCCGGGAATGAACACTGAAGCTTTCTTT. The full variable domain, its missing parts supplied by reference TRBV9 and TRBJ1-1, is DSGVTQTPKHLITATGQRVTLRCSPRSGDLSVYWYQQSLDQGLQFLIQYYNGEERAKGNILERFSAQQFPDLHSELNLSSLELGDSALYFCASSVDPGMNTEAFFGQGTRLTVV.